One and the same sample provided the 14 T cell receptor beta chains below, sequenced in a study of lymphopenia after photon versus proton radiotherapy. Data came from immunoSEQ multiplex PCR; TCRdb stores just in-frame clones and leaves some out. The table lists around 25,000 clones, approximately 80% of them singletons. The specimen comprised peripheral blood, sampled from a patient treated with photon-based radiotherapy. Receptors were obtained from a man aged 40-49 years with gastric cancer.

The chain links TRBV7-2 to TRBJ2-7; the match to TRBD1 covers 8 bases. The germline V gene encodes CDR1 SGHTA and CDR2 FQGNSA. The CDR3 consists of 17 residues. Trimming removed 1 base from V and 6 bases from J; junction bases left unmatched: 14. The CDR3 region is CASSLDSTGARLREQYF. For the CDR3, the DNA is TGTGCCAGCAGCTTAGACTCGACAGGGGCTCGCCTTCGCGAGCAGTACTTC.

This rearrangement joins TRBV5-1 to TRBJ2-5; 13 bases line up with TRBD2. The CDR3 has 14 amino acids. The germline CDR1 and CDR2 sequences are SGHRS and YFSETQ. Trimming removed 6 bases from V and 5 bases from J; junction bases left unmatched: 4. CDR3 region: CASTGLAGSETQYF. CDR3 coding DNA: TGCGCCAGCACGGGACTAGCGGGAAGTGAGACCCAGTACTTC.

The chain employs TRBV30 and TRBJ1-1; D is ambiguous. CDR1 is GTSNPN, CDR2 SVGIG, per germline (reference sequence). Trimming removed 0 bases from V and 0 bases from J, with 2 bases in between. CDR3 size: 12 residues. The chain's CDR3 is CAWSVMNTEAFF. Written as DNA, the CDR3 is TGTGCCTGGAGTGTAATGAACACTGAAGCTTTCTTT.

This chain joins TRBV29-1 and TRBJ1-1, with 7 nucleotides matching TRBD1. The CDR3 is 17 residues long. The trim removed 4 bases at V and 6 bases at J, leaving 20 bases unmatched. CDR1 and CDR2 (germline): SQVTM, ANQGSEA. The CDR3 protein is CSVAPEDRRKKWAEAFF. The DNA for the CDR3 is TGCAGCGTTGCTCCAGAGGACAGGCGAAAGAAGTGGGCTGAAGCTTTCTTT.

This rearrangement joins TRBV29-1 to TRBJ1-5; tentatively, D is TRBD1 (6 bases). This CDR3 has 14 amino acids. In germline, CDR1 is SQVTM, CDR2 ANQGSEA. V was pared by 4 bases and J by 4 bases, with 14 bases between. The CDR3 protein is CSVGGGGPNQPQHF. CDR3 nucleotide sequence: TGCAGCGTTGGAGGTGGGGGCCCGAATCAGCCCCAGCATTTT.

This clone was picked up one time. The chain combines TRBV6-1 with TRBJ2-3; a weak D match, TRBD1 (8 bases). The CDR3 has 15 amino acids. Germline CDR1 is MNHNS and CDR2 is SASEGT. Trimming cost V 7 bases and J 5 bases, with 19 bases left between them. CDR3 DNA sequence: TGTGCCAGCATTACAGGGGGGGTGCAGGGAGATACGCAGTATTTT. Translation gives CASITGGVQGDTQYF.

This rearrangement joins TRBV5-4 to TRBJ1-2; D remains unclear. Germline CDR1 reads SGHNT; CDR2 reads YYREEE (reference sequence). The CDR3 has 12 amino acids. Trimming removed 0 bases from V and 6 bases from J, with 6 bases in between. The CDR3 sequence: CASSLVGNGYTF. The CDR3 nucleotides are TGTGCCAGCAGCTTGGTAGGGAATGGCTACACCTTC.

DNA for the CDR3: TGTGCCAGCAGCCCGTACCGGGGGGGTGCCACAGATACGCAGTATTTT. Its translation is CASSPYRGGATDTQYF. The chain is built from TRBV11-3 and TRBJ2-3; 8 bases match TRBD2. The CDR3 consists of 16 residues. Germline CDR1 is SGHNT and CDR2 is YENEEA. V lost 5 bases to trimming and J lost 2 bases; unmatched junction nucleotides: 9.

This chain joins TRBV6-5 and TRBJ1-6; no firm D call. This CDR3 is built from 14 residues. V was clipped by 4 bases and J by 9 bases, with 13 bases between them. The germline V gene encodes CDR1 MNHEY and CDR2 SVGAGI. The CDR3 spells CASSSNPGGSPLHF. CDR3 coding DNA: TGTGCCAGCAGTTCCAACCCCGGCGGTTCACCCCTCCACTTT.

CDR3 loop: CASSLAAGQANQPQHF. The CDR3 nucleotides read TGTGCCAGCAGCTTAGCGGCGGGACAGGCGAATCAGCCCCAGCATTTT. This sequence joins TRBV7-6 and TRBJ1-5, with TRBD1 identical over 8 bases. CDR3 length: 16 residues. Trimming removed 0 bases from V and 4 bases from J; junction bases left unmatched: 5. Germline lookup yields CDR1 SGHVS and CDR2 FNYEAQ.

This clone was recorded only once. The V call is TRBV13, the J call TRBJ1-2; maybe TRBD1 (6 bases). The germline gives CDR1 PRHDT, CDR2 FYEKMQ (reference sequence). This CDR3 region has 13 residues. The ends were cut back, 5 bases at V and 2 bases at J, with 9 bases in the middle. The CDR3 DNA is TGTGCCAGCAGCCCCGACAGGAACTATGGCTACACCTTC. It translates to CASSPDRNYGYTF.

This clone was picked up a small number of times. This sequence joins TRBV7-2 and TRBJ2-7; TRBD1 matches 7 bases. V lost 5 bases and J lost 2; bases outside the gene matches: 6. This CDR3 region has 14 residues. The V gene's germline CDR1 is SGHTA and CDR2 FQGNSA. CDR3 DNA: TGTGCCAGCAGCCCGACAGGGAGTCCCTACGAGCAGTACTTC. Its translation is CASSPTGSPYEQYF.

The chain carries TRBV5-1 and TRBJ1-5; D is possibly TRBD1 (5 bases). CDR3 size: 13 residues. The germline V and J ends were trimmed by 4 bases and 4 bases, with 9 bases remaining between them. CDR1 is SGHRS and CDR2 is YFSETQ in the germline V gene. CDR3 residues: CASSPAGNQPQHF. The CDR3 DNA is TGCGCCAGCAGCCCGGCAGGGAATCAGCCCCAGCATTTT.

This clone was recorded once. V is TRBV18 and J is TRBJ2-1; tentative D call: TRBD1 (6 bases). The V gene's germline CDR1 is KGHSH and CDR2 LQKENI. V lost 3 bases to trimming and J lost 8 bases, with 8 bases between them. The CDR3 extends over 12 amino acids. The CDR3 region is CASSPGHHEQFF. As DNA, the CDR3 is TGTGCCAGCTCACCGGGACACCATGAGCAGTTCTTC.